Listed below are T cell receptor beta chains from one sample, sequenced in a study of cytomegalovirus exposure and HLA in healthy donors. Measured with immunoSEQ multiplex PCR; TCRdb has only the in-frame clones, and not every one. The table lists 75,000 to 90,000 clones, around three fifths of them singletons, with 15% in the top ten. Sequenced input: PBMCs. These receptors originate from a middle-aged woman in good health and CMV-seropositive. Both conserved end residues are part of each CDR3. Fields, in order: J gene, V gene, D gene, clone size, CDR3 DNA, CDR3 protein. A D gene is named only where the DNA matches it firmly. Some rows have no size entry. The others give once, few or many, or a class for an expanded clone.

>TRBJ2-1|TRBV2|TRBD1|once
TGTGCCAGCGGGGGACAGGCCACTGAGCAGTTCTTC
CASGGQATEQFF
>TRBJ2-7|TRBV5-6|NA|NA
TGTGCCAGCACCCCACAGGGTTTCTACGAGCAGTACTTC
CASTPQGFYEQYF
>TRBJ1-1|TRBV28|NA|NA
TGTGCCAGCAGCGGTCGCATGAACACTGAAGCTTTCTTT
CASSGRMNTEAFF
>TRBJ2-3|TRBV7-9|NA|NA
TGTGCCAGCAGCTTACCGGGAGGCACAGATACGCAGTATTTT
CASSLPGGTDTQYF
>TRBJ1-4|TRBV28|TRBD1|NA
TGTGCCAGCAGTACACAGGGGGCTGATGAAAAACTGTTTTTT
CASSTQGADEKLFF
>TRBJ2-7|TRBV7-2|TRBD1|NA
TGTGCCAGCAGCTTAGTATCGGGACAGGGGTCCCAGGGGGGGTACGAGCAGTACTTC
CASSLVSGQGSQGGYEQYF
>TRBJ2-3|TRBV10-3|TRBD2|few
TGTGCCATCAGTAAATCCGGGACTAGCGGGAGGAGTGTCAGGCCAGATACGCAGTATTTT
CAISKSGTSGRSVRPDTQYF
>TRBJ1-2|TRBV5-6|NA|NA
TGTGCCAGCAGCTTGGCGGGATGGGGACAAGGCTATGGCTACACCTTC
CASSLAGWGQGYGYTF
>TRBJ2-1|TRBV7-8|TRBD2|once
TGTGCCAGCAGCTTATATGGACTAGCGGATTACAATGAGCAGTTCTTC
CASSLYGLADYNEQFF
>TRBJ2-3|TRBV11-2|NA|NA
TGTGCCAGCAGCTCTGCTGGGAGTGCGGCAGATACGCAGTATTTT
CASSSAGSAADTQYF
>TRBJ2-3|TRBV18|NA|few
TGTGCCAGCTCACAACGGACAGGAGGGGATACGCAGTATTTT
CASSQRTGGDTQYF
>TRBJ2-3|TRBV7-2|TRBD2|few
TGTGCCAGCAGCTTTACGGGACTAGCGGGGGCCGGCACAGATACGCAGTATTTT
CASSFTGLAGAGTDTQYF
>TRBJ2-2|TRBV11-2|NA|NA
TGTGCCAGCCGCGTTGGGAGGGGTAGGACAGCCGCGAACACCGGGGAGCTGTTTTTT
CASRVGRGRTAANTGELFF
>TRBJ2-2|TRBV4-2|TRBD1|NA
TGTGCCAGCAGCCCAGGGGACAGGTTTAGGAGTTCGGAGGAGCTGTTTTTT
CASSPGDRFRSSEELFF
>TRBJ2-2|TRBV4-3|NA|NA
TGCGCCAGCAGCCGCGGTTGGGAGGAAGTCGACACCGGGGAGCTGTTTTTT
CASSRGWEEVDTGELFF
>TRBJ2-3|TRBV10-2|NA|NA
TGCGCCAGCAGTGATCGGCGGTTAGGCACAGATACGCAGTATTTT
CASSDRRLGTDTQYF
>TRBJ2-3|TRBV6-5|TRBD1|NA
TGTGCCAGCAGTCTACAGGGGGCCCTCACAGATACGCAGTATTTT
CASSLQGALTDTQYF
>TRBJ2-1|TRBV7-9|NA|once
TGTGCCAGCAGCCCGCCAGGGTTTGGGGCTGGAAACAATGAGCAGTTCTTC
CASSPPGFGAGNNEQFF
>TRBJ2-3|TRBV11-2|NA|NA
TGTGCCAGCAGCCCCTCGACGACAGGAGCCGGCACAGATACGCAGTATTTT
CASSPSTTGAGTDTQYF
>TRBJ1-1|TRBV19|NA|few
TGTGCCAGTAGTATTGGGGGCGTAGGGAAGAACACTGAAGCTTTCTTT
CASSIGGVGKNTEAFF
>TRBJ1-2|TRBV5-1|TRBD1|NA
TGCGCCAGCAGCACCTCGGACAGGGGCACCTATGGCTACACCTTC
CASSTSDRGTYGYTF
>TRBJ1-1|TRBV5-4|TRBD1|NA
TGCGCCAGCAGCAAAGCAGGGGGCCGAAGGACTGAAGCTTTCTTT
CASSKAGGRRTEAFF
>TRBJ2-2|TRBV6-4|NA|NA
TGTGCCAGCAGTGACTCGAATCTAGCGAGCGGGGAGCTGTTTTTT
CASSDSNLASGELFF